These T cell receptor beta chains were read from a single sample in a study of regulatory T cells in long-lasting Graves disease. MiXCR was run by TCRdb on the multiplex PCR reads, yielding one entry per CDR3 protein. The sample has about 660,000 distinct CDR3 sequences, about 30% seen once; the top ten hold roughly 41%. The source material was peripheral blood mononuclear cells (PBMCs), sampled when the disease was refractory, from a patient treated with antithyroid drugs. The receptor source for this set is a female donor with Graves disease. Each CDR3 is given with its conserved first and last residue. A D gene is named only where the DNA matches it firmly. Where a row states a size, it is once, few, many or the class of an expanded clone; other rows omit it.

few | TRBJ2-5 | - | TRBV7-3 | TGTGCCAGCAGCTCTAGGACACCAACGGTGGAGACCCAGTACTTC | CASSSRTPTVETQYF
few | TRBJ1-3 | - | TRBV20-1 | TGCAGTGCCTCGTTAGGGGGGTCAGGAGGAAACACCATATATTTT | CSASLGGSGGNTIYF
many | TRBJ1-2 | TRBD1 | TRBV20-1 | TGCAGTGCTAGCGGACAGGGGGGGACATCGCACTTC | CSASGQGGTSHF
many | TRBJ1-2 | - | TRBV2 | TGTGCCAGCAGTGATCTCCGCCGGGGCTACACCTTC | CASSDLRRGYTF
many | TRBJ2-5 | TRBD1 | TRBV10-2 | TGCGCCAGCAGGGGCTTGGGACAGGGGGAAGAGACCCAGTACTTC | CASRGLGQGEETQYF
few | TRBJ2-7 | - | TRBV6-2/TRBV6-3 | TGTGCCAGCAGACAGCAAGGGACCGTCTACGAGCAGTACTTC | CASRQQGTVYEQYF
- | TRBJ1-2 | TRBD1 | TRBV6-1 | TGTGCCAGCAGCGCGGTGCCTCCGGGACAGGGAAACTATGGCTACACCTTC | CASSAVPPGQGNYGYTF
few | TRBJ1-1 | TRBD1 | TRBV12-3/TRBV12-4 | TGTGCCAGCAGAAATCCGGGACAGGAAGGCTGGAACACTGAAGCTTTCTTT | CASRNPGQEGWNTEAFF
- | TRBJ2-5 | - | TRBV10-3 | TGTGCCATCAGGTGGACGGCCCAAGAGACCCAGTACTTC | CAIRWTAQETQYF
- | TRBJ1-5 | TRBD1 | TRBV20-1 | TGCAGTGCTAGATCCCAGGGGGCTTTACGCAATCAGCCCCAGCATTTT | CSARSQGALRNQPQHF
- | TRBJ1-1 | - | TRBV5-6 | TGTGCCAGCAGGGCAGGTTACTTGAACACTGAAGCTTTCTTT | CASRAGYLNTEAFF
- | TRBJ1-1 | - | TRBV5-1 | TGCCCCAGCAGATATTTCAGCGAAGGGGAAGCTTTCTTT | CPSRYFSEGEAFF
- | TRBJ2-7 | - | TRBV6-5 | TGTGCCAGCAGTTATTCGCAGGGAACCTACGAGCAGTACTTC | CASSYSQGTYEQYF
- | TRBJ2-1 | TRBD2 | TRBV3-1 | TGTGCCAGCAGCCTCATAGCGGGAGGGATGAATGAGCAGTTCTTC | CASSLIAGGMNEQFF
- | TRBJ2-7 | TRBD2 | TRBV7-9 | TGTGCCAGCAGCTTAGAACTAGCGGGAAAAGTCAGCTACGAGCAGTACTTC | CASSLELAGKVSYEQYF
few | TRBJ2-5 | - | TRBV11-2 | TGTGCCAGCAGGCGACCAGGCATCGGGCGGGAAACCCAGTACTTC | CASRRPGIGRETQYF
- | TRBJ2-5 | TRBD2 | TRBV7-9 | TGTGCCAGCAGCTCCGGGACTAGCGGAGCTGAAGAGACCCAGTACTTC | CASSSGTSGAEETQYF
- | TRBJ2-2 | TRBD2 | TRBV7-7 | TGTGCCAGCAGCTCGTCGGGACTAGCGCACACCGGGGAGCTGTTTTTT | CASSSSGLAHTGELFF
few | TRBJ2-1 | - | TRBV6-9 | TGTGCCAGCAGTTACCTTTGGGCAGGGTCGAACAATGAGCAGTTCTTC | CASSYLWAGSNNEQFF
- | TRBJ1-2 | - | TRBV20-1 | TGCAGTGCTAAGGACAGAAACTATGGCTACACCTTC | CSAKDRNYGYTF
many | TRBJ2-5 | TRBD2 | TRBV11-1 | TGTGCCAGCAGCTACACGATGCTAGCGGGAGAGCAAGAGACCCAGTACTTC | CASSYTMLAGEQETQYF
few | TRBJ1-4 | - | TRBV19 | TGTGCCAGTAGTATCGCAGGGGCGCGTGAAAAACTGTTTTTT | CASSIAGAREKLFF
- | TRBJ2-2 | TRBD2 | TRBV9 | TGTGCCAGCAGCGTCACAGCGGGAGGCACCGGGGAGCTGTTTTTT | CASSVTAGGTGELFF
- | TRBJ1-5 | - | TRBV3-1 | TGTGCCAGCAGCCAAGGTCGGAGCAATCAGCCCCAGCATTTT | CASSQGRSNQPQHF
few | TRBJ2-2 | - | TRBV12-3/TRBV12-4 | TGTGCCAGCAGCCGAGATTACACCGGGGAGCTGTTTTTT | CASSRDYTGELFF
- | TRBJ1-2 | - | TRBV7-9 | TGTGCCAGCAGCCGAGGGGGTGTTGACTATGGCTACACCTTC | CASSRGGVDYGYTF
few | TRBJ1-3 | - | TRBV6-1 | TGTGCCAGCAGTGAAGCGGAGGCCACAGAGGATGGAAACACCATATATTTT | CASSEAEATEDGNTIYF
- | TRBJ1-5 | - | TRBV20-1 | TGCAGTGCTAGAGTGGGGCTGGGCCTGCAACAGCCCCAGCATTTT | CSARVGLGLQQPQHF
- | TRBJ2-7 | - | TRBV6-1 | TGTGCCAGCAGGGGCGAGACCTACGAGCAGTACTTC | CASRGETYEQYF
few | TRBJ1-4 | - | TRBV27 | - | CASSFLAGNEKLFF
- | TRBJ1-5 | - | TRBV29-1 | TGCAGCGTTGCGGCAGGTAGCAATCAGCCCCAGCATTTT | CSVAAGSNQPQHF
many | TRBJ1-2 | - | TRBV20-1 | TGCAGTGCTAGTACGGTGGTCTATGGCTACACCTTC | CSASTVVYGYTF
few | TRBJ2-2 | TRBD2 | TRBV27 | TGTGCCAGCAGCCTGATAGCGGGAGGGACCGGGGAGCTGTTTTTT | CASSLIAGGTGELFF
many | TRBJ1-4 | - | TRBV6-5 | TGTGCCAGCAGTTCTGCCCGGGGAGATGAAAAACTGTTTTTT | CASSSARGDEKLFF
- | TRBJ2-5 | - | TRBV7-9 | TGTGCCAGCAGCTTAGTGGTAGGGGTTCAAGAGACCCAGTACTTC | CASSLVVGVQETQYF
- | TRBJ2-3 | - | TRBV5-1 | TGCGCCAGCAGTGGAATAGATACGCAGTATTTT | CASSGIDTQYF
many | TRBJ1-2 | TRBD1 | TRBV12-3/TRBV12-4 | TGTGCCAGCAGTTTAAGGACAGGGGGCGAGGGCTACACCTTC | CASSLRTGGEGYTF
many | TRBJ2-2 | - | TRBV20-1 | TGCAGTGCTAGGAAGGGGGGGAACACCGGGGAGCTGTTTTTT | CSARKGGNTGELFF
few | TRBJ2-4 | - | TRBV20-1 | TGCAGTGCTATACTTGGGGGCAAAAACATTCAGTACTTC | CSAILGGKNIQYF
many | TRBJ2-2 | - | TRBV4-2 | TGTGCCAGCAGACCTAGCGTACTGAACACCGGGGAGCTGTTTTTT | CASRPSVLNTGELFF
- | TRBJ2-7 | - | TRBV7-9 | TGTGCCAGCAGCCCCTCCGGGACCCACGAGCAGTACTTC | CASSPSGTHEQYF
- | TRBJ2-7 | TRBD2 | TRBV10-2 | TGCGCCAGCAGTGAGATGACTAGCGGGAGGGTCGAGCAGTACTTC | CASSEMTSGRVEQYF
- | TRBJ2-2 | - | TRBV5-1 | TGCGCCAGCAGCTTGGTAGGACTGGCGAACACCGGGGAGCTGTTTTTT | CASSLVGLANTGELFF
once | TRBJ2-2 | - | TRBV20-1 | TGCAGTGCTTTACGGGGACAGAACACCGGGGAGCTGTTTTTT | CSALRGQNTGELFF
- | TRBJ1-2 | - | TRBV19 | TGTGCCAGTAGCTACCCCGGGATCATGCCTGGCTACACCTTC | CASSYPGIMPGYTF
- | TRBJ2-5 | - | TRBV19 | TGTGCCAGTAGTATAGTGGGTACAGGGAAAGAGACCCAGTACTTC | CASSIVGTGKETQYF
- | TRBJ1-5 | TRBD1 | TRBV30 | TGTGCCTGTAGGGACAGGGGAAATCAGCCCCAGCATTTT | CACRDRGNQPQHF
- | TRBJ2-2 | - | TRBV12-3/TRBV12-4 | TGTGCCAGCGGACGGACAGTTCGGGAGCTGTTTTTT | CASGRTVRELFF
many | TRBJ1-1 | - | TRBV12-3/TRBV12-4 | TGTGCCAGCAGTTCCCCATCCAGCGGGGCTTTCTTT | CASSSPSSGAFF
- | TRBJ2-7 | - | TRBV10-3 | TGTGCCATCAGTGAACAGGGAGGTCCCTTCTTC | CAISEQGGPFF
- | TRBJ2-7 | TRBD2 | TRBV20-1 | TGCAGTGCTAGGACAGTAGCGGGAGGCCCCCTCGAGCAGTACTTC | CSARTVAGGPLEQYF
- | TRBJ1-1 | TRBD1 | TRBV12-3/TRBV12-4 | TGTGCCAGCAGTTTAGCGGGACAGGGCCAAGAATCCCGAGCTTTCTTT | CASSLAGQGQESRAFF
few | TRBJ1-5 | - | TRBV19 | TGTGCCAGTAGTGAGGATAGCTTGAGCAATCAGCCCCAGCATTTT | CASSEDSLSNQPQHF
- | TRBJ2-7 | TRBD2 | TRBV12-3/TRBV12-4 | TGTGCCAGCAGTTTATTTCTCCGGGAGGTCTACGAGCAGTACTTC | CASSLFLREVYEQYF
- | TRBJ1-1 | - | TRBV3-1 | TGTGCCAGCAGCCAAGAAGGGGAGGGATTCGGCACTGAAGCTTTCTTT | CASSQEGEGFGTEAFF
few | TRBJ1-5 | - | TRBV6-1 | TGTGCCAGCAGAACCCGACAGTATAGCAATCAGCCCCAGCATTTT | CASRTRQYSNQPQHF
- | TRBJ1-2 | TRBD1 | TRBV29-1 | TGCAGCGTTGGCCCCGAGACAGGGAACCTCTATGGCTACACCTTC | CSVGPETGNLYGYTF
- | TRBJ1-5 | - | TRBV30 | TGTGCCTGGAGGGGAGCTAGCAATCAGCCCCAGCATTTT | CAWRGASNQPQHF
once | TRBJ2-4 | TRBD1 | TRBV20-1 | TGCAGTGCACCTATGACAGGGGTGGGCAGAAACATTCAGTACTTC | CSAPMTGVGRNIQYF
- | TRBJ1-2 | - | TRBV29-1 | TGCAGCGTCGCTGGACAGAACTATGGCTACACCTTC | CSVAGQNYGYTF